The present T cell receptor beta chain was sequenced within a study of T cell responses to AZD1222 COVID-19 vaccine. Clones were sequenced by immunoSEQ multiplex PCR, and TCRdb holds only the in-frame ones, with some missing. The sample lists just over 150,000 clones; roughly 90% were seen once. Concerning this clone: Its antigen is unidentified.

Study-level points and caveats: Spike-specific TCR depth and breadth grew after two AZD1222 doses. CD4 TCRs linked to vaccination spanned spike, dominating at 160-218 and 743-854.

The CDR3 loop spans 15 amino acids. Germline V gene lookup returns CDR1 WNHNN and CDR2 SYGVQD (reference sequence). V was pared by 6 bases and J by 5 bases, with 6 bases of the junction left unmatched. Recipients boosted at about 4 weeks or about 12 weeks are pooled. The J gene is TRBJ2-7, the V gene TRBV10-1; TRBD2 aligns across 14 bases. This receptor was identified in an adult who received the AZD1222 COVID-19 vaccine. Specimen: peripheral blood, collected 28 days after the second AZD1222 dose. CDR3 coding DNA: TGCGCCAGCAGCCCCGGGACTAGCGGGAGCCACGAGCAGTACTTC. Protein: CASSPGTSGSHEQYF.